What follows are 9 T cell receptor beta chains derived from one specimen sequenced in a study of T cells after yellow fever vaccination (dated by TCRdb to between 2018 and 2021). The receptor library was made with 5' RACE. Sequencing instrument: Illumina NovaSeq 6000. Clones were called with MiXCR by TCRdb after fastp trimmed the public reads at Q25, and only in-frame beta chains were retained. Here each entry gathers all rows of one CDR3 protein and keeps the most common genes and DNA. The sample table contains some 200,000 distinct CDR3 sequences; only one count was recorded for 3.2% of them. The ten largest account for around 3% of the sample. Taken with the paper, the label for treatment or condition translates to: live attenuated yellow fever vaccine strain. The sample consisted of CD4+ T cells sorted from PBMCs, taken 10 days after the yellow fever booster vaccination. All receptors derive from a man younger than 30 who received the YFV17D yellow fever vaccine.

CDR3 nucleotides: TGCAGTGCTAGAGATGCCCGGACAGGGAGGGCAGATACGCAGTATTTT. Translation: CSARDARTGRADTQYF. The chain is built from TRBV20-1 and TRBJ2-3, with a possible D match to TRBD1 (8 bases). This CDR3 spans 16 amino acids. From germline, CDR1 is DFQATT and CDR2 SNEGSKA (reference sequence). Trimming took 0 bases from V and 4 from J, leaving 17 bases between them.

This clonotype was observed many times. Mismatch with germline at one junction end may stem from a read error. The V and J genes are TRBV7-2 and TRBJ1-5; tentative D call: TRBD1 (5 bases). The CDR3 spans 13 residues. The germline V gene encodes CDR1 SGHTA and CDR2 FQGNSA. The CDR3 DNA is TGCGCCAGCAGCTTGGGACCCAATCAGCCCCAGCATTTT. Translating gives CASSLGPNQPQHF.

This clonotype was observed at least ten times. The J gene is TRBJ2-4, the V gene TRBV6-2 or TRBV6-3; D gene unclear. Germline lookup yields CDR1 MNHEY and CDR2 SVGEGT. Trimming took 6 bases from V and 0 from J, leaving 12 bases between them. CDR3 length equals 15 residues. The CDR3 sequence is CASSSLTRAKNIQYF. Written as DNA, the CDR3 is TGTGCCAGCAGCTCCCTGACAAGAGCCAAAAACATTCAGTACTTC.

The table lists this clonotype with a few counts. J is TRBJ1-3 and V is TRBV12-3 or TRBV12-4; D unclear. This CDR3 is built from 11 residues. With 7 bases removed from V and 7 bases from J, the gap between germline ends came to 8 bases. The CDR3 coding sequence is TGTGCCAGCACCCTCCGGAACACCATATATTTT. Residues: CASTLRNTIYF.

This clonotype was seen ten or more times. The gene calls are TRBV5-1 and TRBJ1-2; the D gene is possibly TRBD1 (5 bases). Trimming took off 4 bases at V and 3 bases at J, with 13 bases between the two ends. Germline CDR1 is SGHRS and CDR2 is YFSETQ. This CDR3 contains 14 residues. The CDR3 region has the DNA TGCGCCAGCAGCCTCCCGGGGGGGGACTATGGCTACACCTTC. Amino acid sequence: CASSLPGGDYGYTF. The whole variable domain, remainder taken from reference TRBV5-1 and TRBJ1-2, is KAGVTQTPRYLIKTRGQQVTLSCSPISGHRSVSWYQQTPGQGLQFLFEYFSETQRNKGNFPGRFSGRQFSNSRSEMNVSTLELGDSALYLCASSLPGGDYGYTFGSGTRLTVV.

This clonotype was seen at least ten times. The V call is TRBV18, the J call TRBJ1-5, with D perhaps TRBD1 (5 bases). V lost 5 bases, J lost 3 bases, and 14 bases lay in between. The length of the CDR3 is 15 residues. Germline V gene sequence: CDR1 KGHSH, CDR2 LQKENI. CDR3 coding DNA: TGTGCCAGCTCAGGCGGTCAGGGATACAATCAGCCCCAGCATTTT. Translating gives CASSGGQGYNQPQHF.

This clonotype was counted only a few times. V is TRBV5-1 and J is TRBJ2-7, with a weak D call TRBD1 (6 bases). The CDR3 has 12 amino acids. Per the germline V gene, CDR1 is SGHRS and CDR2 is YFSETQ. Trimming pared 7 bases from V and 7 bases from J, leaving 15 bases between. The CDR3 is CASREQGGEQYF. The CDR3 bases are TGCGCCAGCCGGGAACAGGGTGGAGAGCAGTACTTC.

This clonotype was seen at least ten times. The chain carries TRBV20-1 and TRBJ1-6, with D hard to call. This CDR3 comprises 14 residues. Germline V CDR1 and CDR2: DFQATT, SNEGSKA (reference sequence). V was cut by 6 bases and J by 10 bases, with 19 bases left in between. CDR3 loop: CSARTFGPPSPLHF. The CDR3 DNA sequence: TGCAGTGCCAGAACTTTCGGGCCACCCTCACCCCTCCACTTT.

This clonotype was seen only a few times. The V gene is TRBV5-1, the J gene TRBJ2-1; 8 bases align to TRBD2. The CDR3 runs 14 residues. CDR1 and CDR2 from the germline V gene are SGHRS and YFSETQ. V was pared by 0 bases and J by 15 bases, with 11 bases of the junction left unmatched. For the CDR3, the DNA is TGCGCCAGCAGCTTGGCGGGGGGGGACGGTTTGTGGTTCTTC. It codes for CASSLAGGDGLWFF.